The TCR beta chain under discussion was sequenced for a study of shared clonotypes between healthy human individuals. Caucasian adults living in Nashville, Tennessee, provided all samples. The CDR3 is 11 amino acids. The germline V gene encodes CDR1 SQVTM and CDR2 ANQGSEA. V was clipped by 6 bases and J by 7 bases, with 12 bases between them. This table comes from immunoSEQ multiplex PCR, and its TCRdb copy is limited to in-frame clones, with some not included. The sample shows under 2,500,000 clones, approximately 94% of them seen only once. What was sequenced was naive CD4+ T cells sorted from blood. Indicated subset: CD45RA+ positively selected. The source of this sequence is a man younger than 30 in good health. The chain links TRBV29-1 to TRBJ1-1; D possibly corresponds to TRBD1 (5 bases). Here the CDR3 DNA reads TGCAGCGTATTGGGGCAGGGTGAAGCTTTCTTT. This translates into CSVLGQGEAFF.